The 27 T cell receptor beta chains listed next were all sequenced from one sample in a study of shared T cell receptors in the human thymus. Generated by immunoSEQ multiplex PCR, the TCRdb table keeps only in-frame clones and is missing some. Here the sample spans 700,000 or so clones, 80% to 90% being singletons. This sample also belongs to another study, concerning human thymus T cells.

Sequencing was done on a sample of thymocytes. These receptors were taken from a girl under three years old with a congenital heart defect.

This clone was counted a single time. This rearrangement joins TRBV5-1 to TRBJ2-1; TRBD1 is a possible D gene (5 bases). Deletions cut 0 bases from V and 0 bases from J, with 19 bases between. Germline loops: CDR1 SGHRS, CDR2 YFSETQ. The CDR3 totals 19 residues. This chain's CDR3 is CASSLEGWGSASSYNEQFF. The DNA of the CDR3 is TGCGCCAGCAGCTTGGAAGGATGGGGCAGCGCAAGCTCCTACAATGAGCAGTTCTTC.

The gene calls are TRBV4-1 and TRBJ1-1; 9 bases align to TRBD1. The CDR3 sequence is 19 residues long. Germline trimming cut 3 bases from V and 5 bases from J; bases unmatched to any gene: 19. Germline-derived CDR1 and CDR2 are MGHRA and YSYEKL. CDR3 in DNA: TGCGCCAGCAGCCAGAAAGGGTCCGGGACAGGGAGACGAAGAACTGAAGCTTTCTTT. Its protein product is CASSQKGSGTGRRRTEAFF.

This chain uses TRBV5-6 with TRBJ1-2; tentative D call: TRBD1 (5 bases). This CDR3 spans 13 amino acids. V was cut by 5 bases and J by 6 bases, with 14 bases left in between. Germline values: CDR1 SGHDT, CDR2 YYEEEE. The CDR3 spells CASREGRYDGYTF. Here the CDR3 DNA reads TGTGCCAGCAGGGAGGGGCGGTACGATGGCTACACCTTC.

V is TRBV19 and J is TRBJ2-1; 7 nucleotides align to TRBD1. Trimming took 5 bases from V and 6 from J; bases not matched to a gene: 13. Germline assignment: CDR1 LNHDA and CDR2 SQIVND (reference sequence). CDR3 length: 16 residues. For the CDR3, the DNA is TGTGCCAGTAGTCTGGGCGGCAGGGGGATTGGCAATGAGCAGTTCTTC. Translated, it gives CASSLGGRGIGNEQFF.

The chain joins TRBV5-6 to TRBJ1-6; D gene uncertain. Germline V gives CDR1 SGHDT, CDR2 YYEEEE. The V gene lost 3 bases and the J gene lost 0 bases, with 7 bases spanning the gap. The CDR3 covers 15 residues. CDR3 coding DNA: TGTGCCAGCAGCTACGGGAGCTCCTATAATTCACCCCTCCACTTT. Translating it yields CASSYGSSYNSPLHF.

The chain's CDR3 is CASSVVERFSTDTQYF. The CDR3 bases are TGTGCCAGCAGCGTAGTAGAGCGGTTTAGCACAGATACGCAGTATTTT. The J gene is TRBJ2-3, the V gene TRBV9; TRBD2 is a possible D gene (5 bases). V lost 0 bases and J 0 bases, leaving 11 bases between the germline ends. Germline V gene sequence: CDR1 SGDLS, CDR2 YYNGEE. The CDR3 runs 16 residues.

This chain uses TRBV15 with TRBJ1-2; 7 positions agree with TRBD1. Per the germline V gene, CDR1 is LNHNV and CDR2 is YYDKDF (reference sequence). The CDR3 has 13 amino acids. Trimming took 7 bases from V and 7 from J; bases not matched to a gene: 9. The CDR3 here is CATTNRGFTGYTF. In DNA, the CDR3 is TGTGCCACCACCAACAGGGGATTTACTGGCTACACCTTC.

The V gene is TRBV14, the J gene TRBJ2-7; 7 nucleotides line up with TRBD2. CDR3 size: 15 residues. Germline lookup yields CDR1 SGHDN and CDR2 FVKESK. V lost 0 bases and J lost 5; bases outside the gene matches: 7. Written as DNA, the CDR3 is TGTGCCAGCAGCCAAGACGGGACTATCGTCGACGAGCAGTACTTC. This codes for CASSQDGTIVDEQYF.

This chain joins TRBV6-5 and TRBJ1-1; 9 bases match TRBD1. The CDR3 consists of 16 residues. Germline values: CDR1 MNHEY, CDR2 SVGAGI. V lost 4 bases to trimming and J lost 2 bases; unmatched junction nucleotides: 8. CDR3 protein: CASSCRRTGANTEAFF. CDR3 in DNA: TGTGCCAGCAGTTGCCGTCGGACAGGGGCCAACACTGAAGCTTTCTTT.

The chain combines TRBV5-6 with TRBJ1-1, with TRBD1 as a possible D gene (6 bases). The CDR3 spans 13 residues. CDR1 and CDR2 from the germline V gene are SGHDT and YYEEEE. Trimming left V 10 bases short and J 3 bases short, with 16 bases between. The CDR3 DNA follows: TGTGCCGGAAGACAGGCGGGCGACACTGAAGCTTTCTTT. Translation gives CAGRQAGDTEAFF.

This rearrangement joins TRBV19 to TRBJ2-7, with 9 bases lining up with TRBD1. CDR3 length: 16 amino acids. The trim removed 3 bases at V and 5 bases at J, leaving 11 bases unmatched. Looked up from germline, CDR1 is LNHDA and CDR2 is SQIVND (reference sequence). CDR3: CASSIHPGQGIHEQYF. In DNA, the CDR3 is TGTGCCAGTAGTATTCATCCGGGACAGGGTATCCACGAGCAGTACTTC.

The CDR3 bases are TGCGCCAGCAGCCAAGGGGGCGCCAAGAACACTGAAGCTTTCTTT. Translated, it gives CASSQGGAKNTEAFF. This chain links TRBV4-3 with TRBJ1-1; D is perhaps TRBD1 (5 bases). Trimming pared 1 base from V and 1 base from J, leaving 10 bases between. CDR3 length: 15 residues. The germline CDR1 and CDR2 sequences are LGHNA and YSLEER.

The V and J genes are TRBV10-3 and TRBJ2-7; 12 bases are a match to TRBD2. V gave up 4 bases and J gave up 4 bases; unmatched junction bases: 14. Germline V gene lookup returns CDR1 ENHRY and CDR2 SYGVKD. The CDR3 consists of 18 residues. CDR3 in amino acids: CAISGGLAGLGDLYEQYF. CDR3 nucleotide sequence: TGTGCCATCAGTGGGGGACTAGCGGGTTTGGGTGACCTATACGAGCAGTACTTC.

The V call is TRBV10-3, the J call TRBJ1-2; D ambiguous. Per the germline V gene, CDR1 is ENHRY and CDR2 is SYGVKD. CDR3 length: 13 amino acids. The CDR3 protein is CVTTQFGNYGYTF. CDR3 in DNA: TGTGTCACCACACAGTTCGGTAACTATGGCTACACCTTC.

The chain links TRBV2 to TRBJ2-1; D call uncertain. Germline V gene sequence: CDR1 SNHLY, CDR2 FYNNEI. The CDR3 is 14 amino acids. V lost 6 bases and J lost 7, with 16 bases in between. The CDR3 region is CASRPGPSENEQFF. The CDR3 nucleotides read TGTGCCAGCAGGCCGGGTCCCTCGGAGAATGAGCAGTTCTTC.

The chain recombines TRBV5-1 with TRBJ2-3; 13 positions match TRBD2. V gave up 3 bases and J gave up 1 base; unmatched junction bases: 8. Germline V lookup: CDR1 SGHRS, CDR2 YFSETQ. The CDR3 covers 18 residues. CDR3 bases: TGCGCCAGCAGCTGTACTAGCGGGGGGGCGGTCGGCACAGATACGCAGTATTTT. It is translated as CASSCTSGGAVGTDTQYF.

In DNA form, the CDR3 reads TGTGCCAGCAGTGACTCCGAGTCCACCGGGGAGCTGTTTTTT. Its protein is CASSDSESTGELFF. The rearrangement uses TRBV6-4 and TRBJ2-2; D is ambiguous. The CDR3 runs to 14 residues. Germline V gives CDR1 MRHNA, CDR2 SNTAGT. The V gene lost 0 bases and the J gene lost 4 bases, with 6 bases spanning the gap.

About this clone: Compared with germline, one end of the junction differs, possibly owing to a read error. V usage is TRBV15 and J usage is TRBJ1-2; D perhaps matches TRBD1 (5 bases). CDR3 size: 16 residues. Germline V CDR1 and CDR2: LNHNV, YYDKDF (reference sequence). The CDR3 DNA reads TGTGCCACCAGCAAAGAGACAGACCGACTCCTCTATGGCGACACCTTC. It encodes CATSKETDRLLYGDTF.

The rearrangement links TRBV7-4 to TRBJ1-1, with D uncertain. From germline, CDR1 is SGHVT and CDR2 SQSDAQ. The germline V and J ends were trimmed by 2 bases and 3 bases, with 13 bases remaining between them. This CDR3 is built from 15 residues. CDR3 in amino acids: CASSLTALKDTEAFF. As DNA, the CDR3 is TGTGCCAGCAGCTTAACAGCCCTCAAGGACACTGAAGCTTTCTTT.

This clone was recorded a few times. The chain links TRBV5-6 to TRBJ2-7; 8 nucleotides line up with TRBD1. Germline CDR1 SGHDT, CDR2 YYEEEE. V trimming: 4 bases; J trimming: 4 bases; junction bases outside the gene matches: 16. The CDR3 sequence is 17 residues long. The CDR3 protein is CASSTRQGFLESYEQYF. The CDR3 nucleotides are TGTGCCAGCAGCACAAGACAGGGGTTCCTAGAATCGTACGAGCAGTACTTC. Filled out from reference TRBV5-6 and TRBJ2-7, the complete variable domain reads DAGVTQSPTHLIKTRGQQVTLRCSPKSGHDTVSWYQQALGQGPQFIFQYYEEEERQRGNFPDRFSGHQFPNYSSELNVNALLLGDSALYLCASSTRQGFLESYEQYFGPGTRLTVT.

The rearrangement uses TRBV7-2 and TRBJ1-1; TRBD1 matches 7 bases. V shed 3 bases and J 2 bases; nucleotides not matched to a gene: 18. CDR1 is SGHTA, CDR2 FQGNSA, per germline. This CDR3 comprises 19 residues. The CDR3 DNA is TGTGCCAGCAGCTTCTTCCCCCGTTCCCCGGACAGGAACAACACTGAAGCTTTCTTT. It encodes CASSFFPRSPDRNNTEAFF.

The chain has TRBV27 and TRBJ2-1, with D possibly being TRBD2 (5 bases). CDR3 length equals 13 residues. Trimming pared 2 bases from V and 8 bases from J, leaving 10 bases between. Germline values: CDR1 MNHEY, CDR2 SMNVEV (reference sequence). CDR3 sequence (DNA): TGTGCCAGCAGTTTACGTTGGGAGTATGAGCAGTTCTTC. It codes for CASSLRWEYEQFF.

The chain carries TRBV7-2 and TRBJ2-5; TRBD2 agrees at 10 bases. The germline CDR1 and CDR2 sequences are SGHTA and FQGNSA. The CDR3 runs 16 residues. V gave up 3 bases and J gave up 5 bases; unmatched junction bases: 9. This CDR3 is CASSFGAGGLSETQYF. CDR3 in DNA: TGTGCCAGCAGCTTCGGAGCGGGGGGGCTGTCGGAGACCCAGTACTTC.

The V call is TRBV28, the J call TRBJ2-5; D not certain. V was shortened by 5 bases and J by 1 base, with 5 bases between the two germline ends. The CDR3 contains 12 residues. Germline V gene data show CDR1 as MDHEN and CDR2 as SYDVKM. In DNA form, the CDR3 reads TGTGCCAGCAGTGGGCCCCAAGAGACCCAGTACTTC. Translation: CASSGPQETQYF.

The chain links TRBV6-6 to TRBJ2-1; 8 nucleotides match TRBD2. The CDR3 is made up of 15 amino acids. Trimming cost V 10 bases and J 10 bases; bases outside gene matches: 18. Germline V gene sequence: CDR1 MNHNY, CDR2 SVGAGI (reference sequence). The CDR3 bases are TGTGCCACCTGGGGGGGACTAGTCTCGTATAAGGAGCAGTTCTTC. Translated, it gives CATWGGLVSYKEQFF.

The gene calls are TRBV19 and TRBJ1-2, with 10 bases lining up with TRBD1. V lost 5 bases to trimming and J lost 2 bases; unmatched junction nucleotides: 5. The germline V gene encodes CDR1 LNHDA and CDR2 SQIVND (reference sequence). The length of the CDR3 is 15 residues. CDR3 coding DNA: TGTGCCAGTAGTTCAGGGGGACAGGGGAACTATGGCTACACCTTC. This gives the protein CASSSGGQGNYGYTF.

The chain carries TRBV11-2 and TRBJ2-3, with TRBD1 identical over 11 bases. The CDR3 extends over 17 amino acids. The ends lost 5 bases at V and 4 bases at J; junction bases unmatched: 11. Germline CDR1 and CDR2: SGHAT and FQNNGV. Written as DNA, the CDR3 is TGTGCCAGCAGCACCAGGACAGGGGGCGAGATATCAGATACGCAGTATTTT. It codes for CASSTRTGGEISDTQYF.